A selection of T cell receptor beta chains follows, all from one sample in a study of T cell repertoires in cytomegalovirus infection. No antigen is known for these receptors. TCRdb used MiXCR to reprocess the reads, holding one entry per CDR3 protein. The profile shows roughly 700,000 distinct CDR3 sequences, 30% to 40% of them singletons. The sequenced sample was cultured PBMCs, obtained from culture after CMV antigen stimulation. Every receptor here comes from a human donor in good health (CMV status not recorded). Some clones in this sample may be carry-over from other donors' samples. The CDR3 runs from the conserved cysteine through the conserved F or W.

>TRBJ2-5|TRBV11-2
CASSLRQIQETQYF
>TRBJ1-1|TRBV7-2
CASSQGYHEAFF
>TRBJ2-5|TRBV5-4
CASSLAGGRRGQTQYF
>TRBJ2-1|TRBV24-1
CATSDSGTGGNEQFF
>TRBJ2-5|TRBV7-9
CASSRHGETQYF
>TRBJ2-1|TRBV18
CASSPAGRAWNEQFF
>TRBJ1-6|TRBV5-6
CASSLVGIGSSPLHF
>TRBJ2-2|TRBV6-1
CASSYGFTGELFF
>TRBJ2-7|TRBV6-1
CASSELGRGLPYEQYF
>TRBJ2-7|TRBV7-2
CASSPWTSSYEQYF
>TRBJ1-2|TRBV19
CAGRTERDGYTF
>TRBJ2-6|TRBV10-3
CAISDGTTLTGANVLTF
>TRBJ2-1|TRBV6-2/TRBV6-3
CASSYPQGLPSSYNEQFF
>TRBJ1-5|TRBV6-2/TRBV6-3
CASSSFTGWNQPQHF
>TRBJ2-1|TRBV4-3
CASSQVQAGSREQFF
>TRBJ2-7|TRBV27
CASSLSSFPAGVSEQYF
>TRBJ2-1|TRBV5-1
CASFTGTGGNEQFF
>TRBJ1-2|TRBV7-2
CASSPAPGNYGYTF
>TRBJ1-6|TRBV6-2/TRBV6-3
CATGPRNSPLHF
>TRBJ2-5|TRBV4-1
CASSLGPAETQYF
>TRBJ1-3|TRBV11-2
CASSFPSGNTIYF
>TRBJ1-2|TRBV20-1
CSARDPAVIYGYTF
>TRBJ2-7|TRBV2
CASSGTSGGLQGQYF
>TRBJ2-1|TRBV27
CASSQGQGFYNEQFF
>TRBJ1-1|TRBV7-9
CASSFPQGVEAFF
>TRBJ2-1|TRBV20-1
CSTDTSGRYNEQFF
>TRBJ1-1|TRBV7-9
CASSSKEPWGTEAFF
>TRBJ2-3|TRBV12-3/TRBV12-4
CASSSGGLAGGLTSTDTQYF
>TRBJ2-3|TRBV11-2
CASSLDRESTDTQYF